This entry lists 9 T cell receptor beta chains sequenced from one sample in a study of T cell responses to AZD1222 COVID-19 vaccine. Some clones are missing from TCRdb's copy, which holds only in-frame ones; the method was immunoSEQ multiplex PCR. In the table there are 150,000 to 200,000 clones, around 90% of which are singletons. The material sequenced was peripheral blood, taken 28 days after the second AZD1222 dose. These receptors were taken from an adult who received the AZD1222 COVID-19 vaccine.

CDR3 bases: TGTGCCAGCAGCACAGGACTAGCCCAAGAGACCCAGTACTTC. This translates into CASSTGLAQETQYF. The J gene is TRBJ2-5, the V gene TRBV7-2; the match to TRBD2 covers 8 bases. Losses at the gene ends were 5 bases for V and 1 base for J; bases not matched to a gene: 3. This CDR3 has 14 residues. Germline loops: CDR1 SGHTA, CDR2 FQGNSA.

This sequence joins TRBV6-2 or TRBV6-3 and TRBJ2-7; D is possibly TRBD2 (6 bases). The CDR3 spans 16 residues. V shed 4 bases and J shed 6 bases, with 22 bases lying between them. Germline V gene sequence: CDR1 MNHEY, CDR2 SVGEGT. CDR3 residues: CASSSISWAGEVEQYF. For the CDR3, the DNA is TGTGCCAGCAGTTCAATCAGCTGGGCTGGGGAGGTCGAGCAGTACTTC.

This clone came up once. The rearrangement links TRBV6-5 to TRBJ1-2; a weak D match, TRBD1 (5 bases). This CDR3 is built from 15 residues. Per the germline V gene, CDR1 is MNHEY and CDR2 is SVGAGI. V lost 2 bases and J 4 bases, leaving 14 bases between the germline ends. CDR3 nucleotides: TGTGCCAGCAGTTACCGGATGGCCCAGGGCTATGGCTACACCTTC. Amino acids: CASSYRMAQGYGYTF.

The DNA for the CDR3 is TGTGCCAGCACCATACGGACTTATAATTCACCCCTCCACTTT. As protein: CASTIRTYNSPLHF. This chain connects TRBV28 to TRBJ1-6, with no clear D. There are 14 residues in the CDR3. Trimming stripped 7 bases from V and 4 bases from J, with 11 bases between. CDR1 is MDHEN and CDR2 is SYDVKM in the germline V gene.

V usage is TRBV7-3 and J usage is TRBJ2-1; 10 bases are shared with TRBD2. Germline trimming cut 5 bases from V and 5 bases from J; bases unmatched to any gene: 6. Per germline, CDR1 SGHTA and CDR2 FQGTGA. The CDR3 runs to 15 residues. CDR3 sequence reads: CASSRTGTSDNEQFF. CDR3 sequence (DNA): TGTGCCAGCAGCCGCACCGGGACTAGCGACAATGAGCAGTTCTTC.

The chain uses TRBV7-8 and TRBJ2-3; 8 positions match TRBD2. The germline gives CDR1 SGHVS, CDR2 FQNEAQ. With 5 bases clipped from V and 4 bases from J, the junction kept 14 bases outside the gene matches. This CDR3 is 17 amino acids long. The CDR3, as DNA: TGTGCCAGCAGCAGATCGGGAGCGGGAGATAGCGCAGATACGCAGTATTTT. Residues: CASSRSGAGDSADTQYF.

The CDR3 sequence: CASSRTRLEGPEQFF. The DNA for the CDR3 is TGTGCCAGCAGTCGGACCAGGCTAGAAGGGCCTGAGCAGTTCTTC. This chain connects TRBV6-2 or TRBV6-3 to TRBJ2-1; D is unclear. Germline CDR1 MNHEY, CDR2 SVGEGT. The CDR3 is made up of 15 amino acids. Trimming left V 5 bases short and J 9 bases short, with 20 bases between.

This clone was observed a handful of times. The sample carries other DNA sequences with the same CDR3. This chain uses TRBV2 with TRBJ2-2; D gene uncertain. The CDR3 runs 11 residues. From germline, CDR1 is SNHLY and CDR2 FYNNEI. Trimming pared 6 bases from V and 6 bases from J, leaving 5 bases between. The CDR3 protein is CASSGPGELFF. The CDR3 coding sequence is TGTGCCAGCAGCGGTCCCGGGGAGCTGTTTTTT.

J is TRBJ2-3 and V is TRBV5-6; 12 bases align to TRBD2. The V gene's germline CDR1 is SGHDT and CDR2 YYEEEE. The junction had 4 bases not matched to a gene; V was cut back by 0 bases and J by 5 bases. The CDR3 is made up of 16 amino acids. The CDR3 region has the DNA TGTGCCAGCAGCTTGGCCGGACTAGCGGGAATAGATACGCAGTATTTT. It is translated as CASSLAGLAGIDTQYF. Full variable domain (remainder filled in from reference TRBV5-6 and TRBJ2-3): DAGVTQSPTHLIKTRGQQVTLRCSPKSGHDTVSWYQQALGQGPQFIFQYYEEEERQRGNFPDRFSGHQFPNYSSELNVNALLLGDSALYLCASSLAGLAGIDTQYFGPGTRLTVL.